The clone carrying this T cell receptor (beta chain) has just a few counts. The data were taken from a study of shared clonotypes between healthy human individuals. The method was immunoSEQ multiplex PCR; TCRdb's version includes in-frame clones alone and lacks a portion of them. The table includes 450,000 to 500,000 clones, roughly 80% detected once. The V end was cut by 6 bases, the J end by 2 bases, with 16 bases between. The CDR3 has 15 amino acids. Germline values: CDR1 SGHTA, CDR2 FQGTGA. The sequencing sample was made of PBMCs. The chain couples TRBV7-3 to TRBJ2-5, with D possibly matching TRBD1 (5 bases). This clonotype originated in a woman between 40 and 55 years old in good health. Some clones in this sample may be carry-over from other donors' samples. DNA for the CDR3: TGTGCCAGCAGTTCTACCAACGACAGACAAGAGACCCAGTACTTC. Translating gives CASSSTNDRQETQYF.